This record covers a single T cell receptor beta chain. Antigen specificity is unknown. Sequencing used immunoSEQ multiplex PCR; TCRdb keeps in-frame clones, though not all of them. Here the sample spans over 2,000,000 clones, around 93% being singletons. This sample was included in a study of shared clonotypes between healthy human individuals. For the study at large: Three plates each covered CD4 naive and memory; CD8 naive two, CD8 memory one. Points from the study as a whole: Non-shared clonotypes showed lower generation probabilities than clonotypes common to all four donors. The study generally estimated greater richness for naive than memory subsets.

Positively selected for CCR7, the CD45RO-negative cells used as naive CD8 cells excluded terminally differentiated effector memory CD45RA+ cells. The study drew its donors from healthy HIV-negative adults without recent acute infections or vaccinations. Trimming pared 3 bases from V and 8 bases from J, leaving 13 bases between. The germline V gene encodes CDR1 MDHEN and CDR2 SYDVKM. The CDR3 extends over 13 amino acids. The source is a young man in good health. Some clones in this sample may be carry-over from other donors' samples. The genes are TRBV28 and TRBJ1-2; the D is unclear. The specimen was naive CD8+ T cells from PBMCs. The DNA for the CDR3 is TGTGCCAGCAGTTTTTTTCGGTCGGGGGGCTACACCTTC. Translation gives CASSFFRSGGYTF.